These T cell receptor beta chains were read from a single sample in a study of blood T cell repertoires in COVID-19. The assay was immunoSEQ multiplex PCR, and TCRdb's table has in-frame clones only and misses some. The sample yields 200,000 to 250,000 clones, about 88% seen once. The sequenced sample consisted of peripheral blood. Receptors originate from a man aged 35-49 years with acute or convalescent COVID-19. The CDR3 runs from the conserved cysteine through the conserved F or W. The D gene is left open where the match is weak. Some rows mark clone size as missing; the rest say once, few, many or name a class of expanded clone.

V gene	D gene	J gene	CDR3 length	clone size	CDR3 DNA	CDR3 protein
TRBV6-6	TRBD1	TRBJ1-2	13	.	TGTGCCAGCAGTTGGGACAGGGGTAGCGGCTACACCTTC	CASSWDRGSGYTF
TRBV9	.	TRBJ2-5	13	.	TGTGCCAGCAGCGTAGCTAGCCGGGAGACCCAGTACTTC	CASSVASRETQYF
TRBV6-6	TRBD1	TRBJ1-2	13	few	TGTGCCAGCAGTTATAAGGGGGCCGGCGGCTACACCTTC	CASSYKGAGGYTF
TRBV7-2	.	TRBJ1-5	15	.	TGTGCCAGCAGCGCCTTCCCGGGGGGCAATCAGCCCCAGCATTTT	CASSAFPGGNQPQHF
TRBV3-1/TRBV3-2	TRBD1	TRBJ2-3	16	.	TGTGCCAGCAGCCAAGCACGTACAGGGGGCACAGATACGCAGTATTTT	CASSQARTGGTDTQYF
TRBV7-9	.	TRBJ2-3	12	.	TGTGCCAGCAGCTTAGAACTAGATACGCAGTATTTT	CASSLELDTQYF
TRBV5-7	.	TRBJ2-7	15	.	TGTGCCAGCAGCTTGGCTTGGGGGGTCCCTGACGAGCAGTACTTC	CASSLAWGVPDEQYF
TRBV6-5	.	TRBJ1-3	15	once	TGTGCCAGCACGCCTCAGGGGATCTCCGGAAACACCATATATTTT	CASTPQGISGNTIYF
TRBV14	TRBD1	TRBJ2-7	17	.	TGTGCCAGCAGCCGGGGAATCGGGACAGGGAGTCCCTACGAGCAGTACTTC	CASSRGIGTGSPYEQYF
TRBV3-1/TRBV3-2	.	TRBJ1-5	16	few	TGTGCCAGCAGCCCCGGGAGGGGAAGGGGAAATCAGCCCCAGCATTTT	CASSPGRGRGNQPQHF
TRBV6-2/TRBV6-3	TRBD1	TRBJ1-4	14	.	TGTGCCAGCAGTTTGGACAGGGGAAATGAAAAACTGTTTTTT	CASSLDRGNEKLFF
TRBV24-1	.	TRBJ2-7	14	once	TGTGCCACCAGTGATTCTTGGTCGGCGGGCGAGCAGTACTTC	CATSDSWSAGEQYF
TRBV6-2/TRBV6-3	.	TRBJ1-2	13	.	TGTGCCAGCAGTCCCGTCGGGGGAGTTGGCTACACCTTC	CASSPVGGVGYTF
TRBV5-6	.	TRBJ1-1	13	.	TGTGCCAGCAGCGGAGACGGGAACACTGAAGCTTTCTTT	CASSGDGNTEAFF